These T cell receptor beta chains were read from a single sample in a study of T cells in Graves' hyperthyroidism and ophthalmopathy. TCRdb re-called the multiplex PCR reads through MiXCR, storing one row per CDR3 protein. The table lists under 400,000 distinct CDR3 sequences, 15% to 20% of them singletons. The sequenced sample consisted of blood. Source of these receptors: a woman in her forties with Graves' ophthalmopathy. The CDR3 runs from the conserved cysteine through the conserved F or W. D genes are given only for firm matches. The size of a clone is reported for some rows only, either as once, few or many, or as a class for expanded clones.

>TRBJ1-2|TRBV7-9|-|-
CASSLTGPLKGGYTF
TGTGCCAGCAGCTTAACGGGACCCCTCAAGGGTGGCTACACCTTC
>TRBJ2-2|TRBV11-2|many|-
CASSFKQGMRTGELFF
TGTGCCAGCAGCTTCAAACAGGGTATGCGCACCGGGGAGCTGTTTTTT
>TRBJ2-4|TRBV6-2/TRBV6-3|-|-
CASVGVKNIQYF
TGTGCCAGCGTGGGCGTCAAAAACATTCAGTACTTC
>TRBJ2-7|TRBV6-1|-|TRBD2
CASRGAGDTSYEQYF
TGTGCCAGCAGGGGAGCGGGAGACACCTCCTACGAGCAGTACTTC
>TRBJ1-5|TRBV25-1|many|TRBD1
CASSETGIQPQHF
TGTGCCAGCAGTGAGACAGGGATCCAGCCCCAGCATTTT
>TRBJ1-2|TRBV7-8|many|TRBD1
CASSSMRTGGRSNYGYTF
TGTGCCAGCAGCTCTATGCGGACAGGGGGGAGGTCAAACTATGGCTACACCTTC
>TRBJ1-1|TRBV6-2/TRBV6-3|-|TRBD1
CASSYSRDREYMNTEAFF
TGTGCCAGCAGTTACTCGAGGGACAGGGAATACATGAACACTGAAGCTTTCTTT
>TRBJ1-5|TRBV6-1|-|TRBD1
CASSMRGQGSNQPQHF
TGTGCCAGCAGCATGCGGGGACAGGGTAGCAATCAGCCCCAGCATTTT
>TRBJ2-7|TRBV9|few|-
CASSPADGDYEQYF
TGTGCCAGCAGCCCGGCGGACGGGGACTACGAGCAGTACTTC
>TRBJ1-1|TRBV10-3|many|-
CAISESKGLMNTEAFF
TGTGCCATCAGTGAGTCCAAGGGGCTTATGAACACTGAAGCTTTCTTT
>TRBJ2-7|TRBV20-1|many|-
CSARDGSGGSYEQYF
TGCAGTGCTAGAGATGGAAGCGGAGGCTCCTACGAGCAGTACTTC
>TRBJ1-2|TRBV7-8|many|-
CASSLGGANSYGYTF
TGTGCCAGCAGCTTAGGGGGGGCCAATTCCTATGGCTACACCTTC
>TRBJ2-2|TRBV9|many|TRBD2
CASSAGTSGLTGELFF
TGTGCCAGCAGCGCCGGGACTAGCGGGCTCACCGGGGAGCTGTTTTTT
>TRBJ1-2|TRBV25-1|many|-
CASSAGTIYGYTF
TGTGCCAGCAGTGCCGGGACAATCTATGGCTACACCTTC
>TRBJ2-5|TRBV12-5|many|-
CASGLVLDGQETQYF
TGTGCTAGTGGTTTGGTACTGGACGGACAAGAGACCCAGTACTTC
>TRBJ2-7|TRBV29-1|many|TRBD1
CSVELGDTGDYEQYF
TGCAGCGTTGAATTGGGGGATACAGGGGACTACGAGCAGTACTTC
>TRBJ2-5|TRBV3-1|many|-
CASSSDRETQYF
TGTGCCAGCAGTTCGGATCGAGAGACCCAGTACTTC
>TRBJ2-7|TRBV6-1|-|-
CASSPVGGYEQYF
TGTGCCAGCAGTCCAGTGGGTGGCTACGAGCAGTACTTC
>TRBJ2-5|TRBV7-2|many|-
CASSPRTRETQYF
TGTGCCAGCAGCCCCCGGACAAGAGAGACCCAGTACTTC
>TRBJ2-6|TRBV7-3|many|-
CASSLRTTGANVLTF
TGTGCCAGCAGCTTACGGACTACTGGGGCCAACGTCCTGACTTTC
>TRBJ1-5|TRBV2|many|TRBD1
CASSEGGQGNQPQHF
TGTGCCAGCAGTGAAGGTGGACAGGGTAATCAGCCCCAGCATTTT
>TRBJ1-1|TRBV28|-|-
CASTYSGLPNTEAFF
TGTGCCAGCACCTATTCAGGGCTACCGAACACTGAAGCTTTCTTT
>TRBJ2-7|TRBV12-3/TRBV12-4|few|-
CASSSNRDNPYEQYF
TGTGCCAGCAGTTCTAACCGGGACAACCCCTACGAGCAGTACTTC
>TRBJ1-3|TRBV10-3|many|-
CAISESASGNTIYF
TGTGCCATCAGTGAGTCAGCCTCTGGAAACACCATATATTTT
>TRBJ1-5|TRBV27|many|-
CASSLSPSNQPQHF
TGTGCCAGCAGTTTATCTCCTAGCAATCAGCCCCAGCATTTT
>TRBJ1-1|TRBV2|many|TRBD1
CAKQGGELTEAFF
TGTGCCAAACAGGGGGGTGAGCTGACTGAAGCTTTCTTT
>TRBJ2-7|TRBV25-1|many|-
CASSPVGSYEQYF
TGTGCCAGCAGTCCCGTGGGATCCTACGAGCAGTATTTC
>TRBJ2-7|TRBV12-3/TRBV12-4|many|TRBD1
CASSRQGNEQYF
TGTGCCAGCAGTAGACAGGGTAACGAGCAGTACTTC
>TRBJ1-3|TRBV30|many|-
CAWTPGTYSGNTIYF
TGTGCCTGGACTCCCGGGACCTATAGTGGAAACACCATATATTTT
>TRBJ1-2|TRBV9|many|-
CASSVRPGSNYGYTF
TGTGCCAGCAGCGTAAGGCCCGGATCTAACTATGGCTACACCTTC
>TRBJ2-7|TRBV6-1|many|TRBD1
CASTSDRAPYEQYF
TGTGCCAGCACCTCGGACAGGGCGCCCTACGAGCAGTACTTC
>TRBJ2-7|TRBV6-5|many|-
CASSFNTYEQYF
TGTGCCAGCAGTTTCAACACCTACGAGCAGTACTTC
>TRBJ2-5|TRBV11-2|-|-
CASSLGFPREKETQYF
TGTGCCAGCAGCTTAGGATTCCCCCGGGAAAAGGAGACCCAGTACTTC
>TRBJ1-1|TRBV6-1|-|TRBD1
CASKLTGGNTEAFF
TGTGCCAGCAAGCTGACAGGGGGGAACACTGAAGCTTTCTTT
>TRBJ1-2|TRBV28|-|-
CASSSGSSNYGYTF
TGTGCCAGCAGTTCGGGATCCTCTAACTATGGCTACACCTTC
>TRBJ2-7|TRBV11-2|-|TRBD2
CASSSGLAGGPQYF
TGTGCCAGCAGCTCCGGGCTAGCGGGAGGGCCGCAGTACTTC